These T cell receptor beta chains were read from a single sample in a study of OX40 agonist ivuxolimab in advanced cancers. Produced via immunoSEQ multiplex PCR; TCRdb's table is partial and in-frame only. The sample yields about 150,000 clones, 90% to 95% seen once. The source was CD4+ or CD8+ T cells sorted from blood, collected in a trial of the OX40 agonist ivuxolimab. The receptors here all came from an adult with an advanced solid tumor such as melanoma, head and neck, liver or kidney cancer. CDR3s include the opening cysteine and the closing phenylalanine or tryptophan. A D gene is named only where the DNA matches it firmly. Not all rows give a size; the values are once, few, many and, for expanded clones, a class.

cdr3_length j_call d_call clone_size v_call cdr3_nt cdr3_aa
13 TRBJ1-5 TRBD1 - TRBV27 TGTGCCACGGGGGACAGGCAAGGGCAGCCCCAGCATTTT CATGDRQGQPQHF
14 TRBJ2-7 - - TRBV5-1 TGCGCCAGCAGCCTATCGGGGACCTCCTACGAGCAGTACTTC CASSLSGTSYEQYF
14 TRBJ2-3 - - TRBV29-1 TGCAGCGTTGGAGACTACAGGGCCACAGATACGCAGTATTTT CSVGDYRATDTQYF
16 TRBJ1-6 - - TRBV19 TGTGCCACCCGATCCGGAAGGTCCCCCAATAATTCACCCCTCCACTTT CATRSGRSPNNSPLHF
14 TRBJ1-1 - - TRBV7-2 TGTGCCAGCAGCTTCGGGGGAGGGAACACTGAAGCTTTCTTT CASSFGGGNTEAFF
13 TRBJ1-2 - - TRBV27 TGTGCCAGCAGCCCGAGGGGGGCGTATGGCTACACCTTC CASSPRGAYGYTF
14 TRBJ2-7 TRBD1 - TRBV10-3 TGTGCCACGACCCGGGACAGGGGGCCCTACGAGCAGTACTTC CATTRDRGPYEQYF
14 TRBJ1-2 TRBD1 - TRBV7-2 TGTGCCAGCACCCCCGACAGGGACCCTCGGGGCTACACCTTC CASTPDRDPRGYTF
11 TRBJ1-1 - - TRBV6-5 TGTGCCATCACCCAGGGCCCTGAAGCTTTCTTT CAITQGPEAFF
14 TRBJ2-5 - - TRBV25-1 TGTGCCAGCAGTGAAATGGGGTCGGAGGAGACCCAGTACTTC CASSEMGSEETQYF
13 TRBJ2-2 - - TRBV28 TGTGTCTCGGCCATTGCGAACACCGGGGAGCTGTTTTTT CVSAIANTGELFF
17 TRBJ2-3 - once TRBV7-7 TGTGCCAGCAGCTTAGAGGGGGCGGGGGCACCGTGGGATACGCAGTATTTT CASSLEGAGAPWDTQYF
15 TRBJ2-7 - - TRBV25-1 TGTGCCAGCAGTTCTCACAGGGACTCCCCCTACGAGCAGTACTTC CASSSHRDSPYEQYF
16 TRBJ2-1 TRBD2 - TRBV5-1 TGCGCCAGCAGCTTAAGGACTAGCGGGAGTATAAATGAGCAGTTCTTC CASSLRTSGSINEQFF
14 TRBJ1-5 - - TRBV6-5 TGTGCCAGCAGTTACTTTCATAGCAATCAGCCCCAGCATTTT CASSYFHSNQPQHF
13 TRBJ2-7 - - TRBV28 TGTGCCAGCCTCCGGGACACGGGCTACGAGCAGTACTTC CASLRDTGYEQYF
16 TRBJ2-7 TRBD1 - TRBV18 TGTGCCAGCTCACAACCCGGGGACAGGCAAACCTACGAGCAGTACTTC CASSQPGDRQTYEQYF
12 TRBJ2-5 - few TRBV4-1 TGCGCCAGCAGCCAGGAAGGAGGGACCCAGTACTTC CASSQEGGTQYF
11 TRBJ1-5 - - TRBV30 TGTGCCTGGATCGTGGGACAGCCCCAGCATTTT CAWIVGQPQHF
16 TRBJ2-3 - - TRBV5-1 TGCGCCAGCAGCTTGGTGGGCGACAGAGTCACAGATACGCAGTATTTT CASSLVGDRVTDTQYF
16 TRBJ1-3 - - TRBV4-1 TGCGCCAGCAGCCAAGCCGGGATATCGATCGGAAACACCATATATTTT CASSQAGISIGNTIYF
16 TRBJ2-7 - - TRBV5-4 TGTGCCAGCAGCTTGGAGGTGGTGACTAGGGGCCACGAGCAGTACTTC CASSLEVVTRGHEQYF
15 TRBJ2-2 TRBD1 - TRBV7-2 TGTGCCAGCAGCTTAGCGGGACAGATTACCGGGGAGCTGTTTTTT CASSLAGQITGELFF
11 TRBJ2-3 - - TRBV7-9 TGTGCCAGCAACCTGATAGATACGCAGTATTTT CASNLIDTQYF
15 TRBJ2-7 TRBD2 - TRBV7-2 TGTGCCAGCAGCCCCGGACTAGCGGGAGGTGTTGGGCAGTACTTC CASSPGLAGGVGQYF
13 TRBJ2-7 - few TRBV10-1 TGCGCCAGCAGTGAGTCACCCGTCCACGAGCAGTACTTC CASSESPVHEQYF
13 TRBJ1-2 - - TRBV25-1 TGTGCCAGCAGTGCTCCGCAGAACTATGGCTACACCTTC CASSAPQNYGYTF
14 TRBJ2-3 - - TRBV6-1 TGTGCCAGCAGTTCACAGGGTGGGTTAGATACGCAGTATTTT CASSSQGGLDTQYF
15 TRBJ1-1 - - TRBV18 TGTGCCAGCTCACCCGTGGGGGGGCCGGGCACTGAAGCTTTCTTT CASSPVGGPGTEAFF
15 TRBJ2-7 TRBD2 - TRBV30 TGTGCCTGGAGTGTACGAGGCGGGAGTAGGTACGAGCAGTACTTC CAWSVRGGSRYEQYF
15 TRBJ2-3 - - TRBV5-5 TGTGCCAGCAGCTCCTTACTCCGAGGGGGAGATACGCAGTATTTT CASSSLLRGGDTQYF
15 TRBJ2-7 - - TRBV7-2 TGTGCCAGCAGCTTAGGGGCCAGCCAACTATACGAGCAGTACTTC CASSLGASQLYEQYF
17 TRBJ1-2 - - TRBV5-1 TGCGCCAGCAGCTCCACCCCGGGGGCCGGACCGATCTATGGCTACACCTTC CASSSTPGAGPIYGYTF
15 TRBJ2-2 - - TRBV5-1 TGCGCCAGCAGCTTCTTGCGATTTGGCACCGGGGAGCTGTTTTTT CASSFLRFGTGELFF
16 TRBJ1-1 - many TRBV5-4 TGTGCCAGCAGCTTGGGGACACCTCTGGAGAACACTGAAGCTTTCTTT CASSLGTPLENTEAFF
13 TRBJ1-1 TRBD1 few TRBV19 TGTGCCAGTAGTGACAGGGTGAACACTGAAGCTTTCTTT CASSDRVNTEAFF
16 TRBJ1-4 - - TRBV6-5 TGTGCCAGCAGTTACTTAAGGGGACGGACTAATGAAAAACTGTTTTTT CASSYLRGRTNEKLFF
14 TRBJ1-2 - - TRBV10-3 TGTGCCATCAGTGAGTCCCGGGACTCCTATGGCTACACCTTC CAISESRDSYGYTF
15 TRBJ2-7 - - TRBV7-2 TGTGCCAGCAGCTTAGGCCGGAGTGGGACCTACGAGCAGTACTTC CASSLGRSGTYEQYF
12 TRBJ2-3 TRBD2 - TRBV27 TGTGCCAGCAGAGGACTAGCAGATACGCAGTATTTT CASRGLADTQYF
21 TRBJ2-1 TRBD2 - TRBV5-1 TGCGCCAGCAGCTTGGTTGGGGTCCGGGCTAGCGGGGGTAATTCCTACAATGAGCAGTTCTTC CASSLVGVRASGGNSYNEQFF
15 TRBJ1-6 - - TRBV6-5 TGTGCCAGCAGTTACCTCCCGGAGAATAATTCACCCCTCCACTTT CASSYLPENNSPLHF
10 TRBJ2-2 - - TRBV21-1 TGTGCCAGCAGCCCCGGGGAGCTGTTTTTT CASSPGELFF
13 TRBJ1-5 - once TRBV9 TGTGCCAGCAGCGTAGAAGGCAGTCAGCCCCAGCATTTT CASSVEGSQPQHF